The 15 T cell receptor beta chains reported below all come from one sample, sequenced in a study of T-cell memory formation after mild COVID-19. MiXCR was run by TCRdb on the 5' RACE reads, yielding one entry per CDR3 protein. The sample shows approximately 150,000 distinct CDR3 sequences, 13% to 15% of them seen only once. Sequenced sample: PBMCs or a T cell subset sorted from them (not recorded which). These receptors came from an adult woman who had mild COVID-19 (a few samples of this study predate the infection). Cell type and time point are not known.

This chain joins TRBV14 and TRBJ1-2; possibly TRBD1 for D (5 bases). This CDR3 is 16 amino acids long. Germline lookup yields CDR1 SGHDN and CDR2 FVKESK. The V end lost 3 bases, the J end lost 2 bases, and 16 bases lay between the germline ends. The CDR3 bases are TGTGCCAGCAGCCATCAGGGAGTAGGAGGAAACTATGGCTACACCTTC. It translates to CASSHQGVGGNYGYTF. The variable domain in full, with the rest retrieved from reference TRBV14 and TRBJ1-2, is EAGVTQFPSHSVIEKGQTVTLRCDPISGHDNLYWYRRVMGKEIKFLLHFVKESKQDESGMPNNRFLAERTGGTYSTLKVQPAELEDSGVYFCASSHQGVGGNYGYTFGSGTRLTVV.

The V call is TRBV12-3 or TRBV12-4, the J call TRBJ1-5; unclear D gene. The CDR3 is 15 residues long. Trimming removed 2 bases from V and 2 bases from J, with 10 bases in between. For the CDR3, the DNA is TGTGCCAGCAGTTTACCTCGACCTGGCAATCAGCCCCAGCATTTT. Residues: CASSLPRPGNQPQHF.

The V gene is TRBV18, the J gene TRBJ2-3; TRBD2 might be the D (5 bases). Trimming removed 11 bases at V and 2 bases at J, with 17 bases between. Germline CDR1 and CDR2: KGHSH and LQKENI. The CDR3 length is 14 residues. DNA of the CDR3: TGTGCCGGGCGTGAGGGCCTCAACACAGATACGCAGTATTTT. It specifies CAGREGLNTDTQYF.

This clonotype was recorded a few times. This chain uses TRBV7-2 with TRBJ2-3; 7 bases line up with TRBD1. V shed 8 bases, J shed 1 base, and the junction held 3 bases outside the gene matches. The CDR3 sequence is 13 residues long. Germline CDR1 reads SGHTA; CDR2 reads FQGNSA. CDR3 DNA: TGTGCCAGCCAAGGACAGGGCACAGATACGCAGTATTTT. As protein: CASQGQGTDTQYF.

The table lists this clonotype with a few counts. V usage is TRBV12-3 or TRBV12-4 and J usage is TRBJ2-5; no clear D gene. The CDR3 contains 14 residues. V gave up 7 bases and J gave up 5 bases, with 17 bases separating them. The CDR3 is CASTSSKGGETQYF. The CDR3 region has the DNA TGTGCCAGCACCTCAAGCAAAGGTGGGGAGACCCAGTACTTC.

V gene TRBV6-5 combines with J gene TRBJ2-1; TRBD2 agrees at 8 bases. This CDR3 is 17 amino acids long. Germline V gene sequence: CDR1 MNHEY, CDR2 SVGAGI. V lost 0 bases to trimming and J lost 2 bases; unmatched junction nucleotides: 6. CDR3 region: CASSYSRGSGTYNEQFF. The CDR3 bases are TGTGCCAGCAGTTACTCTCGGGGTAGCGGGACCTACAATGAGCAGTTCTTC.

The chain is built from TRBV6-5 and TRBJ2-7; D possibly corresponds to TRBD1 (6 bases). The V gene lost 3 bases and the J gene lost 6 bases, with 9 bases spanning the gap. The CDR3 loop spans 12 amino acids. The V gene's germline CDR1 is MNHEY and CDR2 SVGAGI. The CDR3 bases are TGTGCCAGCAGTTATAACAGGGCCGAGCAGTACTTC. Its protein is CASSYNRAEQYF.

There are a few counts of this clonotype. The chain is built from TRBV5-1 and TRBJ2-2; unclear D gene. CDR1 is SGHRS, CDR2 YFSETQ, per germline. The CDR3 has 15 residues. V was clipped by 4 bases and J by 8 bases, with 18 bases between them. The CDR3 here is CASSPDARLPGELFF. CDR3 nucleotide sequence: TGCGCCAGCAGCCCGGACGCCCGGCTACCTGGGGAGCTGTTTTTT.

The chain employs TRBV12-3 or TRBV12-4 and TRBJ2-4; D unclear. V dropped 6 bases and J dropped 7 bases, with 16 bases sitting between them. The CDR3 covers 14 residues. The chain's CDR3 is CASSPFLDDNIQYF. The CDR3 coding sequence is TGTGCCAGCAGCCCGTTCCTCGATGACAACATTCAGTACTTC.

V usage is TRBV7-2 and J usage is TRBJ1-3, with D perhaps TRBD1 (5 bases). CDR3 length equals 17 residues. Trimming shortened V by 0 bases and J by 0 bases, and 12 bases separated the two germline ends. The germline V gene encodes CDR1 SGHTA and CDR2 FQGNSA. The CDR3 DNA reads as TGTGCCAGCAGCTTAGCTTGGACATCGAACTCTGGAAACACCATATATTTT. Protein product: CASSLAWTSNSGNTIYF.

This clonotype was found a few times. This rearrangement joins TRBV5-1 to TRBJ2-7, with D unresolved. Deletions cut 5 bases from V and 3 bases from J, with 12 bases between. CDR1 is SGHRS, CDR2 YFSETQ, per germline. This CDR3 region has 13 residues. CDR3 DNA: TGCGCCAGCAGTAAGGGCAGTTTCTACGAGCAGTACTTC. It yields the protein CASSKGSFYEQYF.

In its sample, this clonotype was seen a few times. This chain uses TRBV10-3 with TRBJ2-2; 7 bases match TRBD2. There are 17 residues in the CDR3. The germline V gene has CDR1 ENHRY and CDR2 SYGVKD. V trimming: 0 bases; J trimming: 0 bases; junction bases outside the gene matches: 4. CDR3 nucleotides: TGTGCCATCAGTGAGTCCAAAGCGGGGACGAACACCGGGGAGCTGTTTTTT. It specifies CAISESKAGTNTGELFF.

This clonotype was found a few times. This chain links TRBV3-1 with TRBJ1-3; 9 bases fit TRBD1. Trimming took 4 bases from V and 4 from J; bases not matched to a gene: 8. Germline V gene sequence: CDR1 LGHDT, CDR2 YNNKEL (reference sequence). The CDR3 totals 16 residues. The DNA for the CDR3 is TGTGCCAGCAGCCCCTACGGACAGGGGTTGGGAAACACCATATATTTT. It yields the protein CASSPYGQGLGNTIYF.

This clonotype was observed a handful of times. This chain joins TRBV11-3 and TRBJ2-1, with TRBD2 matching 10 bases. The germline V gene has CDR1 SGHNT and CDR2 YENEEA. This CDR3 contains 15 residues. V lost 4 bases, J lost 5 bases, and 5 bases stayed unmatched. The CDR3 here is CASSSTGTSDNEQFF. The CDR3 nucleotides are TGTGCCAGCAGCTCCACCGGGACTAGCGACAATGAGCAGTTCTTC.

There are a few counts of this clonotype. This chain uses TRBV7-2 with TRBJ2-3; perhaps TRBD2 as D (6 bases). Trimming took 5 bases from V and 3 from J, leaving 21 bases between them. Germline values: CDR1 SGHTA, CDR2 FQGNSA. The CDR3 runs 17 residues. In DNA, the CDR3 is TGTGCCAGCAGCCATCCTGGCGGAGGCGGGAAGACAGATACGCAGTATTTT. This translates into CASSHPGGGGKTDTQYF.